This TCR beta chain originates from a study of early T cells in non-severe SARS-CoV-2 infection. Researchers tagged individual cDNA molecules with unique molecular identifiers. TCRdb used MiXCR to reprocess the 5' RACE reads, holding one entry per CDR3 protein. There are more than 80,000 distinct CDR3 sequences in the sample; 16% occur only once, and roughly 1.2% lies in the top ten. Deletions cut 1 base from V and 0 bases from J, with 7 bases between. This CDR3 is 14 amino acids long. Looked up from germline, CDR1 is LGHNT and CDR2 is FRNRAP. The chain links TRBV12-5 to TRBJ2-7; D gene ambiguous. This receptor was taken from an adult who was a healthcare worker with PCR-confirmed SARS-CoV-2 infection or an uninfected control (not recorded which). Sequenced material: whole blood. The CDR3 protein is CASGLEQSSYEQYF. Here the CDR3 DNA reads TGTGCTAGTGGTTTGGAACAGAGCTCCTACGAGCAGTACTTC.